This T cell receptor beta chain was documented in a study of blood T cells in healthy people across ages. This clonotype was picked up a small number of times. Each sample had at least 6.5 million PBMCs isolated. Germline values: CDR1 KGHSH, CDR2 LQKENI. The CDR3 is 15 residues long. V was clipped by 2 bases and J by 4 bases, with 14 bases between them. Primers used in a second PCR of about 7 to 11 cycles were a sample-barcoded 5' primer and a J-beta primer mix. A template-switch adaptor containing 12 random nucleotides labeled each cDNA molecule. Via MiXCR, TCRdb re-called the 5' RACE reads, giving one row per CDR3 protein. The sample yields around 1,000,000 distinct CDR3 sequences, about 25% seen once. These sequences were also reported in another study, on T cells of mothers and their children. As reported in that work: The donors comprised about 6 children and their three healthy Caucasian mothers.

Sequencing input: blood. This sequence originates from a girl aged 2-10 years in good health. J is TRBJ2-5 and V is TRBV18; D tentatively reads TRBD1 or TRBD2 (5 bases each). As DNA, the CDR3 is TGTGCCAGCTCACCAAGGGACCTACTCGGAGAGACCCAGTACTTC. Its protein product is CASSPRDLLGETQYF.